This TCR beta chain was identified during a study of shared clonotypes between healthy human individuals. Findings of the study overall: Sequencing of the sorted subsets was shown by rarefaction to be incomplete despite large depth. Across subsets, estimated richness was generally greater for naive than for memory populations.

Germline loops: CDR1 LGHNA, CDR2 YNFKEQ. This CDR3 contains 14 residues. V was pared by 0 bases and J by 4 bases, with 1 base of the junction left unmatched. Among the donors, all were Caucasian adults who lived in Nashville, Tennessee. Remarks on this clone: Its antigen is unknown.

The assay was immunoSEQ multiplex PCR, and TCRdb's table has in-frame clones only and misses some. The sample shows approximately 1.5 million clones, 98% of them seen only once. The J gene is TRBJ2-5, the V gene TRBV4-2; 8 bases are a match to TRBD1. The TCR originated in a man aged 25 to 45 in good health. The sample taken for sequencing was naive CD4+ T cells sorted from blood. Noted subset: CD45RA+ positively selected. The CDR3 loop is CASSQDDRGETQYF. The CDR3 nucleotides read TGTGCCAGCAGCCAAGACGACAGGGGAGAGACCCAGTACTTC.